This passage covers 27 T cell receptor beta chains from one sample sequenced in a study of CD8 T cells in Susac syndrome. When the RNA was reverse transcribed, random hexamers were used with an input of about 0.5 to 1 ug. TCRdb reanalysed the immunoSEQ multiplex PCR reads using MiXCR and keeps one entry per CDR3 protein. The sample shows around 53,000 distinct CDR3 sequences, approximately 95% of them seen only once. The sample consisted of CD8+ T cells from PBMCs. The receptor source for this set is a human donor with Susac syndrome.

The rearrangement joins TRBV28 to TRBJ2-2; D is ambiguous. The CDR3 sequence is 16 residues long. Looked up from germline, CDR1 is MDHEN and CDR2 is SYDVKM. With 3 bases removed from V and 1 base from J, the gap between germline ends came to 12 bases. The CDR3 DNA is TGTGCCAGCAGTTTGGCGCCCGTGGGGAACACCGGGGAGCTGTTTTTT. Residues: CASSLAPVGNTGELFF.

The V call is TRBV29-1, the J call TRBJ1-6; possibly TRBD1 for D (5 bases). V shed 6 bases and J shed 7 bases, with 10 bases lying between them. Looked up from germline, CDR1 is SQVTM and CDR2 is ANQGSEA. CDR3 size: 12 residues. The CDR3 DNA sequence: TGCAGCGTCCTGGAGGGGAATTCACCCCTCCACTTT. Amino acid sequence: CSVLEGNSPLHF.

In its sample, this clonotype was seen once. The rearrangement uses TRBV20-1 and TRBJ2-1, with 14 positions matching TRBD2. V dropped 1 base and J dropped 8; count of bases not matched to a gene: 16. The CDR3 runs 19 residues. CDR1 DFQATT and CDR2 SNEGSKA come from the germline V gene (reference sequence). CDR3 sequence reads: CSARGAGTSGRDRFDEQFF. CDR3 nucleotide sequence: TGCAGTGCTAGAGGGGCGGGGACTAGCGGGAGAGACAGATTCGATGAGCAGTTCTTC.

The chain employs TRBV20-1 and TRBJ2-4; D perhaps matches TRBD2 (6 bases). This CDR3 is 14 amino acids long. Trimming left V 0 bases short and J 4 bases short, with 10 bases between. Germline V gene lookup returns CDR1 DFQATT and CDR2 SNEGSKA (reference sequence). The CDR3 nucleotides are TGCAGTGCTAGAGATCCCAGCGGGAAAAACATTCAGTACTTC. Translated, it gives CSARDPSGKNIQYF.

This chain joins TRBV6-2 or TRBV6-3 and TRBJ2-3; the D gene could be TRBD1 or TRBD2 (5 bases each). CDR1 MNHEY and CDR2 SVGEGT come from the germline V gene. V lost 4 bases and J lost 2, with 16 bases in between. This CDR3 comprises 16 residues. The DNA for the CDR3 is TGTGCCAGCAGTTGGGCCGTGGGGACCAACACAGATACGCAGTATTTT. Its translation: CASSWAVGTNTDTQYF.

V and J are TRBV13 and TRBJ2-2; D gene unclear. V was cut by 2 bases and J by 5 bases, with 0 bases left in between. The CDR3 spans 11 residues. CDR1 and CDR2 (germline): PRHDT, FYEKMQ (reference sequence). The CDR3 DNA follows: TGTGCCAGCAGCTTAACCGGGGAGCTGTTTTTT. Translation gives CASSLTGELFF.

The CDR3 is CATSEQEYNEQFF. In nucleotides, the CDR3 is TGTGCCACCAGCGAACAGGAGTACAATGAGCAGTTCTTC. V usage is TRBV15 and J usage is TRBJ2-1, with D possibly matching TRBD1 (5 bases). The CDR3 extends over 13 amino acids. The V end was cut by 5 bases, the J end by 4 bases, with 9 bases between. Per the germline V gene, CDR1 is LNHNV and CDR2 is YYDKDF (reference sequence).

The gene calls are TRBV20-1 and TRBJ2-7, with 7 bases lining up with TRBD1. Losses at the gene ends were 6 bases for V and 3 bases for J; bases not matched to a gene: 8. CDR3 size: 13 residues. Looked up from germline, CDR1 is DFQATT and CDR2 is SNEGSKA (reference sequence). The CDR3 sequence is CSAETGQHYEQYF. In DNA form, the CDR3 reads TGCAGTGCCGAAACGGGACAGCACTACGAGCAGTACTTC.

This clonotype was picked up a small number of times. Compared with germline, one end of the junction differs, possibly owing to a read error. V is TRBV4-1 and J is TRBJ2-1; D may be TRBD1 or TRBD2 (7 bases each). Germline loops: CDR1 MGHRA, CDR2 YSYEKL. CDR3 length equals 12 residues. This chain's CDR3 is CASSQGGNEQFF. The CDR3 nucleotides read TGTGCCAGCAGCCAGGGGGGGAATGAGCAGTTCTTC.

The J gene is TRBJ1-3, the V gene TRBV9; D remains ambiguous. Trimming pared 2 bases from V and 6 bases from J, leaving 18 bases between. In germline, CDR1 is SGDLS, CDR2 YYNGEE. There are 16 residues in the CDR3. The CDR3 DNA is TGTGCCAGCAGCGTCCGGGAGGGAGGTCAAGAAAACACCATATATTTT. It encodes CASSVREGGQENTIYF.

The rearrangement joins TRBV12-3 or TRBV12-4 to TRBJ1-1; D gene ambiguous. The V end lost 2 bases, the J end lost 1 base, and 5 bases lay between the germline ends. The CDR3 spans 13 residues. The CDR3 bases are TGTGCCAGCAGTTTAAGCCGGAACACTGAAGCTTTCTTT. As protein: CASSLSRNTEAFF.

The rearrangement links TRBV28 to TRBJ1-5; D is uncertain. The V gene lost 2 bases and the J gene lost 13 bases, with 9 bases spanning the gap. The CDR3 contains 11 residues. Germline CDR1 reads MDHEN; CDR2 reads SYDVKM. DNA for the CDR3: TGTGCCAGCAGTTTAGTGCACATACAGCATTTT. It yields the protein CASSLVHIQHF. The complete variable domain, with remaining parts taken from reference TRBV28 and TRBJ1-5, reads DVKVTQSSRYLVKRTGEKVFLECVQDMDHENMFWYRQDPGLGLRLIYFSYDVKMKEKGDIPEGYSVSREKKERFSLILESASTNQTSMYLCASSLVHIQHFGDGTRLSIL.

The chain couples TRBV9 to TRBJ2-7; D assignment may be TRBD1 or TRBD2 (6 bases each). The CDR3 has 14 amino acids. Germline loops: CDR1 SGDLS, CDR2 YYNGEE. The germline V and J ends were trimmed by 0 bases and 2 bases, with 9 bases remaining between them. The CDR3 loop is CASSVGGATYEQYF. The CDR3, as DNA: TGTGCCAGCAGCGTAGGGGGGGCTACCTACGAGCAGTACTTC.

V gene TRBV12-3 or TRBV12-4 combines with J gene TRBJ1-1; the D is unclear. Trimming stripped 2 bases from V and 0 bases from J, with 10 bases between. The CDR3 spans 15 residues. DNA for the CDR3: TGTGCCAGCAGTTTAAACAGCGAGATGAACACTGAAGCTTTCTTT. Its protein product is CASSLNSEMNTEAFF.

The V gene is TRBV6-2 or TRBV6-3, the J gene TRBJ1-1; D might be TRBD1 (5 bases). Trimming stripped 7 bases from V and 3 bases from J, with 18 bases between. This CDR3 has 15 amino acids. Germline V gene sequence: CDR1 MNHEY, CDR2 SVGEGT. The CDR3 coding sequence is TGTGCCAGCACCACCGTCCTTCAGGGATACACTGAAGCTTTCTTT. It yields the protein CASTTVLQGYTEAFF.

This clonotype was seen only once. Here the CDR3 DNA reads TGTGCCAGCAGCACACTACAGGGGGCGAGGACTGAAGCTTTCTTT. Its translation is CASSTLQGARTEAFF. The V gene is TRBV7-9, the J gene TRBJ1-1, with TRBD1 matching over 9 bases. CDR1 and CDR2 from the germline V gene are SEHNR and FQNEAQ (reference sequence). The CDR3 has 15 amino acids. Trimming removed 5 bases from V and 5 bases from J; junction bases left unmatched: 9.

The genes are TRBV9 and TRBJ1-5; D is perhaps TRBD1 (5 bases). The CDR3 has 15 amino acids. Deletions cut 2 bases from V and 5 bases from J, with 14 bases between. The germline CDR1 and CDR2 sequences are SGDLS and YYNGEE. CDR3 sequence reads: CASSVDTGPDQPQHF. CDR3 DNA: TGTGCCAGCAGCGTTGACACGGGGCCCGATCAGCCCCAGCATTTT. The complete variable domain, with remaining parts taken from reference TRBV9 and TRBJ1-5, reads DSGVTQTPKHLITATGQRVTLRCSPRSGDLSVYWYQQSLDQGLQFLIQYYNGEERAKGNILERFSAQQFPDLHSELNLSSLELGDSALYFCASSVDTGPDQPQHFGDGTRLSIL.

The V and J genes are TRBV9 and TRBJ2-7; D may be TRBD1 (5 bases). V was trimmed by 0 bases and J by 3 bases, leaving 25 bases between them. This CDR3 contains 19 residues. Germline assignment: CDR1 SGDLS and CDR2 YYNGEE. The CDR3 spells CASSVVPIEFRVGIYEQYF. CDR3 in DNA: TGTGCCAGCAGCGTAGTCCCAATCGAGTTCAGGGTAGGGATCTACGAGCAGTACTTC.

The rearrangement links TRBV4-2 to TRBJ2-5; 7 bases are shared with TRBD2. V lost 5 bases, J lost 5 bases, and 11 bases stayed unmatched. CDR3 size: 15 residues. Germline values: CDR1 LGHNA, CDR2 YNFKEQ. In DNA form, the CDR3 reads TGTGCCAGCAGCTTTTGGGAGGGAAGCAAGGAGACCCAGTACTTC. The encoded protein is CASSFWEGSKETQYF.

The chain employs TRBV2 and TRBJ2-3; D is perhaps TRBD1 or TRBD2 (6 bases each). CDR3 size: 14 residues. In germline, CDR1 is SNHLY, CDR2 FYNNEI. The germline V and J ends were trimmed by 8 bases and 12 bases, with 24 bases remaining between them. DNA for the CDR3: TGTGCCAGCGGGGGACCCGGGACACGGGAGAGTCAGTATTTT. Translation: CASGGPGTRESQYF.

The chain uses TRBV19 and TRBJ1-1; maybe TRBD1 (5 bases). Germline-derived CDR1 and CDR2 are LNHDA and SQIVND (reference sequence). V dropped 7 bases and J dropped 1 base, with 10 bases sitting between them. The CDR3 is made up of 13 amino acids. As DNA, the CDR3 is TGTGCCAGTACTGCGACAGCGAACACTGAAGCTTTCTTT. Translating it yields CASTATANTEAFF.

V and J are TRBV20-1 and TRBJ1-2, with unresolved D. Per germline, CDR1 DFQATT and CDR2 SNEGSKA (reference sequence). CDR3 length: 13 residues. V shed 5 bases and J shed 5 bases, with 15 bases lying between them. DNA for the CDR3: TGCAGTGCTGCATCAGGAGACTTATATGGCTACACCTTC. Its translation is CSAASGDLYGYTF.

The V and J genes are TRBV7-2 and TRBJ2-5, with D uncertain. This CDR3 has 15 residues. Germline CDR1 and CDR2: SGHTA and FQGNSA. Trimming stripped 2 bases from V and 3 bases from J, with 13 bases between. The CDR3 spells CASSLLLWYEETQYF. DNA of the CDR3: TGTGCCAGCAGCTTACTTTTGTGGTATGAAGAGACCCAGTACTTC.

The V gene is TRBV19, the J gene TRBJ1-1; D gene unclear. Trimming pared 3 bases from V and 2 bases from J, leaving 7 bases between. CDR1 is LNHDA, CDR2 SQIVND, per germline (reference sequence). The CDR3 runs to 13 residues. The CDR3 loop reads CASSITSNTEAFF. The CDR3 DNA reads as TGTGCCAGTAGTATTACGAGTAACACTGAAGCTTTCTTT.

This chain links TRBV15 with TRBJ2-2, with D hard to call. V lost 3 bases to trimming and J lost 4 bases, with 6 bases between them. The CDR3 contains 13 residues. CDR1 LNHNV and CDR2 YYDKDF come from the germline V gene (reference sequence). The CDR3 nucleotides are TGTGCCACCAGCAGTGACGTCACCGGGGAGCTGTTTTTT. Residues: CATSSDVTGELFF.

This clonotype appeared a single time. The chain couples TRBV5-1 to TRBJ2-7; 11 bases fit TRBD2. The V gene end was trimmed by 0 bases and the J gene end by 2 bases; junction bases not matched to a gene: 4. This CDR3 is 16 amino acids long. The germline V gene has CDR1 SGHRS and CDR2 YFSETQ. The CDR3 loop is CASSLEGSGGAYEQYF. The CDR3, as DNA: TGCGCCAGCAGCTTGGAGGGTAGCGGGGGGGCCTACGAGCAGTACTTC.

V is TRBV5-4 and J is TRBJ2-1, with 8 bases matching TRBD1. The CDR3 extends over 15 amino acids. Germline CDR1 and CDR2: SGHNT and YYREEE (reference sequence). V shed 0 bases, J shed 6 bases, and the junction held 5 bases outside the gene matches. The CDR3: CASSLGTGLGNEQFF. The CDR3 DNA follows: TGTGCCAGCAGCTTGGGGACAGGGTTGGGCAATGAGCAGTTCTTC.